These T cell receptor beta chains were read from a single sample in a study of cytotoxic CD8 clonotypes in ibrutinib-treated CLL. Assay: immunoSEQ multiplex PCR; the TCRdb copy retains only in-frame clones and omits some. The data contain about 63,000 clones, less than 75% of them singletons. The sample here was PBMCs, taken after 12 months of ibrutinib treatment. Every receptor here comes from a human donor with chronic lymphocytic leukemia. Both conserved end residues are part of each CDR3. A D gene is named only where the DNA matches it firmly. Size tells how often a clone was seen (once, few, many) or the class of an expanded clone, and some rows leave it out.

clone size	D gene	V gene	J gene	CDR3 DNA	CDR3 protein
NA	NA	TRBV18	TRBJ2-1	TGTGCCAGCTCACCCGAGGGGGGACCTGAGCAGTTCTTC	CASSPEGGPEQFF
NA	NA	TRBV5-4	TRBJ2-2	TGTGCCAGCAGCGGTGGTGGGAACACCGGGGAGCTGTTTTTT	CASSGGGNTGELFF
few	NA	TRBV9	TRBJ2-5	TGTGCCAGCAGCAAAGGGGCGTGGGAGACCCAGTACTTC	CASSKGAWETQYF
NA	NA	TRBV5-1	TRBJ2-5	TGCGCCAGCAGCTTGGGGAGCCAAAAAGAGACCCAGTACTTC	CASSLGSQKETQYF
few	NA	TRBV5-1	TRBJ2-2	TGCGCCAGCAGCTTGGGTTTATCGGGCCTAGGGAACACCGGGGAGCTGTTTTTT	CASSLGLSGLGNTGELFF
NA	TRBD1	TRBV2	TRBJ2-5	TGTGCCAGCAGTGTCAGACAGGGCCCCCAAGAGACCCAGTACTTC	CASSVRQGPQETQYF
NA	NA	TRBV7-8	TRBJ1-2	TGTGCCAGCAGCTTAGCGCACCTGACTAGCTATGGCTACACCTTC	CASSLAHLTSYGYTF
few	NA	TRBV29-1	TRBJ2-3	TGCAGCGTGGGACTCACAGATACGCAGTATTTT	CSVGLTDTQYF
NA	NA	TRBV11-2	TRBJ2-1	TGTGCCAGCAGCATTAGCGGAAATGAGCAGTTCTTC	CASSISGNEQFF
once	NA	TRBV30	TRBJ1-4	TGTGCCTGGAGGACCCAGGGATTTAGGGAAAAACTGTTTTTT	CAWRTQGFREKLFF
once	NA	TRBV28	TRBJ1-2	TGTGCCAGCAGTTTCGAGGGACGGGCCCGAAACTATGGCTACACCTTC	CASSFEGRARNYGYTF
NA	NA	TRBV6-1	TRBJ1-1	TGTGCCAGCAGTGAACCTTTTCAAGACACAACGTGGTTCTTT	CASSEPFQDTTWFF
few	NA	TRBV6-1	TRBJ2-2	TGTGCCAGCAGGCGGGAAAGCGACACCGGGGAGCTGTTTTTT	CASRRESDTGELFF
many	TRBD1	TRBV7-9	TRBJ1-5	TGTGCCAGCAGCCGGGACAGGGGAAGTGGTAATCAGCCCCAGCATTTT	CASSRDRGSGNQPQHF
NA	TRBD1	TRBV5-1	TRBJ1-2	TGCGCCAGCAAAGCGACAGGGGGTCTGGACTATGGCTACACCTTC	CASKATGGLDYGYTF
few	TRBD2	TRBV4-2	TRBJ2-3	TGTGCCAGCAGCCCTCTAGCGGGGGGGACAGATACGCAGTATTTT	CASSPLAGGTDTQYF
few	TRBD1	TRBV4-1	TRBJ1-1	TGCGCCAGCAGCCAGGGACAGGGGGCGGGCACTGAAGCTTTCTTT	CASSQGQGAGTEAFF
NA	NA	TRBV4-1	TRBJ2-1	TGCGCCAGCAGCCAAGAGGGGTCCGGTACGGATGAGCAGTTCTTC	CASSQEGSGTDEQFF
NA	NA	TRBV7-2	TRBJ1-5	TGTGCCAGCAGCCAAAGGGGGGGCGAGCCCCAGCATTTT	CASSQRGGEPQHF
NA	NA	TRBV7-9	TRBJ2-1	TGTGCCAGCAGCCTAGACCCGAATGAGCAGTTCTTC	CASSLDPNEQFF
NA	TRBD1	TRBV5-3	TRBJ1-2	TGTGCCAGCAGCTGGGACAGAGGAGATGGCTACACCTTC	CASSWDRGDGYTF
NA	TRBD2	TRBV5-4	TRBJ2-2	TGTGCCAGCAGCTTCGGAGGACTAGCGGGCTACACCGGGGAGCTGTTTTTT	CASSFGGLAGYTGELFF
NA	NA	TRBV2	TRBJ2-3	TGTGCCAGCAAAGTTATGGATACGCAGTATTTT	CASKVMDTQYF
NA	NA	TRBV29-1	TRBJ2-6	TGCAGCGTTACGACCTCTGGGGCCAACGTCCTGACTTTC	CSVTTSGANVLTF
NA	NA	TRBV28	TRBJ1-5	TGTGCCAGCGGGGGAGGGGATCAGCCCCAGCATTTT	CASGGGDQPQHF
NA	TRBD2	TRBV11-3	TRBJ2-1	TGTGCCAGCAGCTTAGACGGTAGCGGGAGAGGTCCCTACAATGAGCAGTTCTTC	CASSLDGSGRGPYNEQFF
NA	NA	TRBV11-2	TRBJ2-1	TGTGCCAGCACAGGGGCTGGTTTCCATGAGCAGTTCTTC	CASTGAGFHEQFF
NA	NA	TRBV7-8	TRBJ1-4	TGTGCCAGCAGCCACAGACAGGCTGGAACTAATGAAAAACTGTTTTTT	CASSHRQAGTNEKLFF
NA	NA	TRBV29-1	TRBJ1-5	TGCAGCGTTGCGTGGCAAGACAATCAGCCCCAGCATTTT	CSVAWQDNQPQHF
NA	NA	TRBV15	TRBJ1-3	TGTGCCACCAGCAGAGATCGTGGAGGGGGCTCTGGAAACACCATATATTTT	CATSRDRGGGSGNTIYF
NA	TRBD2	TRBV11-2	TRBJ2-1	TGTGCCAGCAGCTATTTGACTAGCGGGAGGCCCAATGAGCAGTTCTTC	CASSYLTSGRPNEQFF
NA	TRBD1	TRBV19	TRBJ1-6	TGTGCCTCAGACAGCAGGGGGGGCACCCTCCACTTT	CASDSRGGTLHF
NA	NA	TRBV19	TRBJ1-1	TGTGCCAGTAGTATTTCTCCGAACACTGAAGCTTTCTTT	CASSISPNTEAFF
NA	TRBD2	TRBV18	TRBJ2-5	TGTGCCAGCTCTCCGCGGGAGGGCCGGGAGACCCAGTACTTC	CASSPREGRETQYF
few	TRBD1	TRBV6-1	TRBJ1-1	TGTGCCAGCAGTGGACAGGGGAAGAGTACTGAAGCTTTCTTT	CASSGQGKSTEAFF
once	NA	TRBV5-1	TRBJ2-3	TGCGCCAGCAGCTTGGGTACTACTAGCACAGATACGCAGTATTTT	CASSLGTTSTDTQYF
NA	NA	TRBV6-1	TRBJ1-6	TGTGCCAGCAGCGTGGACAATCAGGATTCACCCCTCCACTTT	CASSVDNQDSPLHF
NA	NA	TRBV5-1	TRBJ1-2	TGCGCCAGCAGCACCGGACAGAGTTTATATGGCTACACCTTC	CASSTGQSLYGYTF
NA	NA	TRBV19	TRBJ2-2	TGTGCCAGTACCTATGGGGGGCAGGGAATCGCCGGGGAGCTGTTTTTT	CASTYGGQGIAGELFF